This T cell receptor beta chain comes out of a study of T cell responses to AZD1222 COVID-19 vaccine. Findings and caveats of the study: The donors showed a predominance of white British ancestry and of females, with possible underestimation of clonal diversity. Unmutated regions of variants are reportedly targeted by nearly half of spike-specific TCRs. Increased Spike-specific TCR breadth and depth were observed after two AZD1222 doses. The peak T cell response came first, and repertoires were sampled only after it.

In the case of this clone: Its target is not known.

V lost 6 bases, J lost 6 bases, and 11 bases stayed unmatched. The CDR3 has 14 residues. CDR1 and CDR2 (germline): MDHEN, SYDVKM. Clones were sequenced by immunoSEQ multiplex PCR, and TCRdb holds only the in-frame ones, with some missing. The repertoire holds over 110,000 clones, with 75% to 90% as singletons. The input for sequencing was peripheral blood, taken on day 0 of AZD1222 vaccination. The chain employs TRBV28 and TRBJ2-7; 7 nucleotides line up with TRBD2. The receptor was derived from an adult in good health. CDR3 amino acids: CASRPGGTRGEQYF. In DNA form, the CDR3 reads TGTGCCAGCAGACCCGGGGGGACTCGAGGCGAGCAGTACTTC. The whole variable domain, filled in from reference TRBV28 and TRBJ2-7, reads DVKVTQSSRYLVKRTGEKVFLECVQDMDHENMFWYRQDPGLGLRLIYFSYDVKMKEKGDIPEGYSVSREKKERFSLILESASTNQTSMYLCASRPGGTRGEQYFGPGTRLTVT.